What follows are 29 T cell receptor beta chains derived from one specimen sequenced in a study of T cell responses to AZD1222 COVID-19 vaccine. Profiled with immunoSEQ multiplex PCR; TCRdb holds only in-frame clones, not every one. The data hold over 100,000 clones, with about 90% observed a single time. The starting material was peripheral blood, obtained on day 0 of AZD1222 vaccination. The receptors were gathered from an adult in good health.

This chain connects TRBV14 to TRBJ2-7; 8 positions agree with TRBD1. Per germline, CDR1 SGHDN and CDR2 FVKESK. The V gene end was trimmed by 4 bases and the J gene end by 3 bases; junction bases not matched to a gene: 8. The CDR3 length is 15 residues. DNA of the CDR3: TGTGCCAGCAGCCCCAAGGACAGGGCCTACTACGAGCAGTACTTC. Amino acids: CASSPKDRAYYEQYF. Full variable domain (rest looked up from reference TRBV14 and TRBJ2-7): EAGVTQFPSHSVIEKGQTVTLRCDPISGHDNLYWYRRVMGKEIKFLLHFVKESKQDESGMPNNRFLAERTGGTYSTLKVQPAELEDSGVYFCASSPKDRAYYEQYFGPGTRLTVT.

V gene TRBV5-1 combines with J gene TRBJ1-2; D remains unclear. Germline V gene lookup returns CDR1 SGHRS and CDR2 YFSETQ. The CDR3 sequence is 14 residues long. V was clipped by 2 bases and J by 2 bases, with 10 bases between them. The CDR3 nucleotides are TGCGCCAGCAGCTTCGTAGGTCAGAACTATGGCTACACCTTC. Protein product: CASSFVGQNYGYTF.

This clone appeared once. The CDR3 protein is CASSLGQAALYEQYF. Here the CDR3 DNA reads TGTGCCAGCAGCTTGGGGCAGGCTGCTCTCTACGAGCAGTACTTC. V and J are TRBV5-8 and TRBJ2-7; D gene uncertain. Trimming stripped 0 bases from V and 3 bases from J, with 13 bases between. Germline CDR1 and CDR2: SGHTS and YDEGEE. CDR3 length equals 15 residues.

V is TRBV6-1 and J is TRBJ2-7; D perhaps matches TRBD2 (6 bases). The CDR3 sequence is 14 residues long. Germline values: CDR1 MNHNS, CDR2 SASEGT. V lost 2 bases to trimming and J lost 1 base, with 9 bases between them. The DNA for the CDR3 is TGTGCCAGCAGTGAACGTGGGGGGTCCTACGAGCAGTACTTC. The encoded protein is CASSERGGSYEQYF.

The genes are TRBV21-1 and TRBJ2-1; TRBD1, as called in the table, went unchecked against the DNA. TRBV21-1 counts as a pseudogene. This CDR3 has 14 amino acids. CDR3 DNA: TGTGCCAGCAGCAAAAGGGGGACCTACAATGAGCAGTTCTTC. Translated: CASSKRGTYNEQFF.

CDR3 in amino acids: CASSYGTGITYEQYF. CDR3 DNA: TGTGCCAGCAGTTACGGGACAGGCATTACCTACGAGCAGTACTTC. This chain links TRBV6-2 or TRBV6-3 with TRBJ2-7; TRBD1 matches at 8 bases. Per germline, CDR1 MNHEY and CDR2 SVGEGT. The CDR3 extends over 15 amino acids. V lost 2 bases, J lost 2 bases, and 5 bases stayed unmatched.

The rearrangement joins TRBV2 to TRBJ2-1, with TRBD2 matching over 12 bases. Germline V lookup: CDR1 SNHLY, CDR2 FYNNEI. The CDR3 length is 16 residues. After removal of 11 bases from V and 4 bases from J, the junction contained 12 bases not matched to a gene. The CDR3 sequence: CAVDRRLAGEYNEQFF. The CDR3 nucleotides are TGTGCCGTCGACAGAAGACTAGCGGGGGAGTACAATGAGCAGTTCTTC.

The rearrangement uses TRBV30 and TRBJ1-1, with unresolved D. CDR3 size: 12 residues. Germline-derived CDR1 and CDR2 are GTSNPN and SVGIG (reference sequence). V was cut by 2 bases and J by 8 bases, with 12 bases left in between. CDR3 loop: CAWSIVGEEAFF. The DNA for the CDR3 is TGTGCCTGGAGTATCGTCGGCGAAGAAGCTTTCTTT.

A few counts support this clone. J is TRBJ1-6 and V is TRBV6-6; no definite D call. Trimming cost V 5 bases and J 5 bases, with 13 bases left between them. The germline V gene has CDR1 MNHNY and CDR2 SVGAGI (reference sequence). The CDR3 contains 15 residues. The CDR3 here is CASSMFQANNSPLHF. In nucleotides, the CDR3 is TGTGCCAGCAGTATGTTTCAGGCAAATAATTCACCCCTCCACTTT.

The CDR3 nucleotides read TGTGCCAGCAGTTTTTTAGGGAGGACTGAAGCTTTCTTT. Encoded protein: CASSFLGRTEAFF. The rearrangement links TRBV12-3 or TRBV12-4 to TRBJ1-1, with D unclear. The CDR3 is 13 residues long. Trimming shortened V by 3 bases and J by 5 bases, and 10 bases separated the two germline ends.

V usage is TRBV7-9 and J usage is TRBJ1-4; no reliable D call. The germline V gene has CDR1 SEHNR and CDR2 FQNEAQ (reference sequence). The CDR3 runs to 13 residues. Trimming removed 2 bases from V and 6 bases from J, with 7 bases in between. The CDR3 region has the DNA TGTGCCAGCAGCTTACTACCCGATGAAAAACTGTTTTTT. It translates to CASSLLPDEKLFF.

The chain combines TRBV6-5 with TRBJ1-2; D call uncertain. The V and J ends lost 8 bases and 3 bases respectively, with 13 bases between them. Germline assignment: CDR1 MNHEY and CDR2 SVGAGI. The CDR3 consists of 13 residues. For the CDR3, the DNA is TGTGCCAGCCTTAGGAGAGAAGACTATGGCTACACCTTC. It translates to CASLRREDYGYTF.

The chain employs TRBV4-3 and TRBJ1-6; unclear D gene. V shed 0 bases and J shed 10 bases, with 13 bases lying between them. The germline CDR1 and CDR2 sequences are LGHNA and YSLEER. CDR3 length: 15 amino acids. The CDR3 DNA reads as TGCGCCAGCAGCCAAGATATCGGGGAGGGCTCACCCCTCCACTTT. Protein sequence: CASSQDIGEGSPLHF.

As DNA, the CDR3 is TGTGCCAGCGCACGGGACAGGGCCGACAATGAGCAGTTCTTC. It yields the protein CASARDRADNEQFF. This chain uses TRBV28 with TRBJ2-1; TRBD1 matches at 9 bases. CDR1 is MDHEN and CDR2 is SYDVKM in the germline V gene. The CDR3 consists of 14 residues. J lost 5 bases, V lost 8 bases, and 7 bases had no gene match.

The chain carries TRBV4-1 and TRBJ1-4, with TRBD1 identical over 8 bases. V lost 6 bases to trimming and J lost 1 base; unmatched junction nucleotides: 4. Germline CDR1 reads MGHRA; CDR2 reads YSYEKL. The CDR3 totals 15 residues. The chain's CDR3 is CASRTGDRTNEKLFF. CDR3 nucleotides: TGCGCCAGCAGGACAGGGGATAGAACTAATGAAAAACTGTTTTTT.

The chain joins TRBV30 to TRBJ2-5; D is possibly TRBD2 (5 bases). The CDR3 covers 14 residues. The V end was cut by 4 bases, the J end by 4 bases, with 16 bases between. Germline assignment: CDR1 GTSNPN and CDR2 SVGIG (reference sequence). CDR3 residues: CAWNPLVIGETQYF. CDR3 DNA: TGTGCCTGGAACCCACTAGTTATCGGAGAGACCCAGTACTTC.

The J gene is TRBJ1-1, the V gene TRBV3-1 (or the pseudogene TRBV3-2), with 7 bases lining up with TRBD1. Trimming removed 5 bases from V and 1 base from J; junction bases left unmatched: 10. The CDR3 sequence is 16 residues long. Germline V gene lookup returns CDR1 LGHDT and CDR2 YNNKEL (reference sequence). The CDR3 spells CASSEAADRANTEAFF. CDR3 coding DNA: TGTGCCAGCAGCGAAGCGGCCGACAGGGCGAACACTGAAGCTTTCTTT.

The CDR3 reads CAWSVQGTTYEQYF. CDR3 in DNA: TGTGCCTGGAGTGTACAAGGAACGACCTACGAGCAGTACTTC. This rearrangement joins TRBV30 to TRBJ2-7; D call uncertain. Germline V lookup: CDR1 GTSNPN, CDR2 SVGIG (reference sequence). Trimming left V 0 bases short and J 2 bases short, with 11 bases between. This CDR3 is 14 amino acids long.

Written as DNA, the CDR3 is TGTGCCAGCATCCGGCAGCTGAACACTGAAGCTTTCTTT. It specifies CASIRQLNTEAFF. The V call is TRBV6-5, the J call TRBJ1-1; D is uncertain. Trimming removed 7 bases from V and 0 bases from J, with 9 bases in between. The CDR3 is 13 residues long. Germline V gene data show CDR1 as MNHEY and CDR2 as SVGAGI.

The chain uses TRBV11-2 and TRBJ2-7, with no clear D. The germline V and J ends were trimmed by 0 bases and 3 bases, with 3 bases remaining between them. The CDR3 length is 12 residues. CDR1 and CDR2 (germline): SGHAT, FQNNGV. The CDR3 protein is CASSLDGYEQYF. The CDR3 nucleotides are TGTGCCAGCAGCTTAGACGGCTACGAGCAGTACTTC.

This clone was observed a handful of times. The chain carries TRBV5-6 and TRBJ1-2; D perhaps matches TRBD1 (5 bases). This CDR3 contains 14 residues. CDR1 SGHDT and CDR2 YYEEEE come from the germline V gene. V lost 1 base to trimming and J lost 8 bases, with 15 bases between them. The CDR3 nucleotides read TGTGCCAGCAGCTTGTCCAGGGATCTACGGGGCTACACCTTC. Translated, it gives CASSLSRDLRGYTF.

V and J are TRBV18 and TRBJ2-7, with TRBD1 identical over 8 bases. V lost 3 bases, J lost 4 bases, and 8 bases stayed unmatched. Germline assignment: CDR1 KGHSH and CDR2 LQKENI. The CDR3 runs to 15 residues. The CDR3 region has the DNA TGTGCCAGCTCACCCCCGTCGGGACAGGCTTACGAGCAGTACTTC. Translation: CASSPPSGQAYEQYF.

The chain carries TRBV5-6 and TRBJ1-1; 8 bases match TRBD1. Germline CDR1 reads SGHDT; CDR2 reads YYEEEE. The V and J ends lost 4 bases and 0 bases, in that order; junction bases with no gene match: 5. This CDR3 contains 15 residues. The CDR3 sequence is CASSPGTGMNTEAFF. CDR3 sequence (DNA): TGTGCCAGCAGCCCTGGGACAGGAATGAACACTGAAGCTTTCTTT.

Only a few counts were recorded for this clone. This rearrangement joins TRBV6-1 to TRBJ2-2; 7 bases agree with TRBD2. V was pared by 2 bases and J by 6 bases, with 6 bases of the junction left unmatched. The CDR3 length is 15 residues. CDR1 and CDR2 from the germline V gene are MNHNS and SASEGT. The CDR3 bases are TGTGCCAGCAGTGAATCACTAGCGTTGCCCGGGGAGCTGTTTTTT. This gives the protein CASSESLALPGELFF.

A word on this clone: An end of the junction differs from the germline gene, which may be a read error. The DNA for the CDR3 is TGTGCCAGTAGCCAGGCGGGAGGACGCACATATACGCAGTATTTT. This codes for CASSQAGGRTYTQYF. The genes are TRBV19 and TRBJ2-3, with 8 bases lining up with TRBD2. Germline CDR1 reads LNHDA; CDR2 reads SQIVND (reference sequence). This CDR3 contains 15 residues.

This chain connects TRBV4-1 to TRBJ1-1; no clear D gene. The CDR3 totals 13 residues. Germline assignment: CDR1 MGHRA and CDR2 YSYEKL. V lost 1 base to trimming and J lost 4 bases, with 7 bases between them. CDR3 in DNA: TGCGCCAGCAGCCAAGGGGTGGGCACTGAAGCTTTCTTT. Protein: CASSQGVGTEAFF.

The chain joins TRBV12-3 or TRBV12-4 to TRBJ1-3, with 7 bases that match TRBD1. V was pared by 5 bases and J by 13 bases, with 5 bases of the junction left unmatched. The CDR3 contains 11 residues. Written as DNA, the CDR3 is TGTGCCAGCAGTGAAGACAGGGAAATATATTTT. Its translation: CASSEDREIYF.

The gene calls are TRBV30 and TRBJ1-2; D call uncertain. The CDR3 extends over 11 amino acids. V lost 2 bases and J lost 8, with 9 bases in between. Germline CDR1 reads GTSNPN; CDR2 reads SVGIG (reference sequence). This chain's CDR3 is CAWSLAGGYTF. In DNA form, the CDR3 reads TGTGCCTGGAGTCTCGCGGGAGGCTACACCTTC.

The genes are TRBV30 and TRBJ2-7; D remains unclear. The CDR3 loop spans 14 amino acids. Germline loops: CDR1 GTSNPN, CDR2 SVGIG (reference sequence). With 4 bases removed from V and 4 bases from J, the gap between germline ends came to 17 bases. The CDR3 DNA reads TGTGCCTGGACCCTAACCGGTAGGAGATACGAGCAGTACTTC. Translated, it gives CAWTLTGRRYEQYF.